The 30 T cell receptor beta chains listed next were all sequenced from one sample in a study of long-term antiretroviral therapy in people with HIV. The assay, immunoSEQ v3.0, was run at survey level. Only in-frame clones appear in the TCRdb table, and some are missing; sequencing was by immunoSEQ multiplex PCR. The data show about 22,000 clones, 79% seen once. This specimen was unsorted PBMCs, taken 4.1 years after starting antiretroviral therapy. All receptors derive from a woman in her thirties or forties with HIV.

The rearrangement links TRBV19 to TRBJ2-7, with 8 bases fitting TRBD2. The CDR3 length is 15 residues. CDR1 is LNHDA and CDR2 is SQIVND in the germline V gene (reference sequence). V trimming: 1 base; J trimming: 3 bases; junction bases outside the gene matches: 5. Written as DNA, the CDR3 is TGTGCCAGTAGTATAGGAGCGGGGGCGTTCTACGAGCAGTACTTC. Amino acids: CASSIGAGAFYEQYF.

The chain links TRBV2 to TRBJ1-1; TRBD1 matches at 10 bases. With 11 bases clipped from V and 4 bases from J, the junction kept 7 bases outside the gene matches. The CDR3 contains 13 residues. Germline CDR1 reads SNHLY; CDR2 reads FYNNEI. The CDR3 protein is CAGRQGAGTEAFF. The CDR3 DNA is TGTGCCGGAAGACAGGGGGCCGGCACTGAAGCTTTCTTT.

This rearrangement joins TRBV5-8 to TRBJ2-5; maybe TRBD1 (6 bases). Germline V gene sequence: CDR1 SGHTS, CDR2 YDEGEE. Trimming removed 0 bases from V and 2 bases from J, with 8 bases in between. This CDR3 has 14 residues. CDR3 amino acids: CASSLDREQETQYF. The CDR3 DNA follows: TGTGCCAGCAGCTTGGACAGGGAGCAAGAGACCCAGTACTTC.

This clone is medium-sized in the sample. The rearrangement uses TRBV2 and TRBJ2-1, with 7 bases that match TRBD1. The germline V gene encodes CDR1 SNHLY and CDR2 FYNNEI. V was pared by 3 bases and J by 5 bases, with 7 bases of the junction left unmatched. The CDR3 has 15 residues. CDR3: CASSDPGQKNNEQFF. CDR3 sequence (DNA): TGTGCCAGCAGTGACCCGGGACAGAAGAACAATGAGCAGTTCTTC. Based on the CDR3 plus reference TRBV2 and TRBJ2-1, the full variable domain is EPEVTQTPSHQVTQMGQEVILRCVPISNHLYFYWYRQILGQKVEFLVSFYNNEISEKSEIFDDQFSVERPDGSNFTLKIRSTKLEDSAMYFCASSDPGQKNNEQFFGPGTRLTVL.

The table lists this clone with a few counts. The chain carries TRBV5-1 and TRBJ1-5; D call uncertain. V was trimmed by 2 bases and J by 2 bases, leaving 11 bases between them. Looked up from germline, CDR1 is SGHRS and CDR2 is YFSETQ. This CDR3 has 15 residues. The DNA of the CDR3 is TGCGCCAGCAGCTTAGAGGGATATGGCAATCAGCCCCAGCATTTT. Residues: CASSLEGYGNQPQHF.

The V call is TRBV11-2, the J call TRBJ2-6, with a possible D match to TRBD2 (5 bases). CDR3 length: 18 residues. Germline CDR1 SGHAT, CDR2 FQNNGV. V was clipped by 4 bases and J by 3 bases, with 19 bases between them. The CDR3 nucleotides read TGTGCCAGCAGCTCGACCGGGATAAGCAGGTTTGGGGCCAACGTCCTGACTTTC. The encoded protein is CASSSTGISRFGANVLTF.

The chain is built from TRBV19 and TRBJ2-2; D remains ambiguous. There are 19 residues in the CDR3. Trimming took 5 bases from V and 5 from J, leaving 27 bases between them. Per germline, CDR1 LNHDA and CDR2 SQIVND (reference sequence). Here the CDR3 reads CASSPGPGRGLLRTGELFF. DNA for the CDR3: TGTGCCAGTAGTCCCGGGCCCGGGCGAGGTTTACTAAGGACCGGGGAGCTGTTTTTT.

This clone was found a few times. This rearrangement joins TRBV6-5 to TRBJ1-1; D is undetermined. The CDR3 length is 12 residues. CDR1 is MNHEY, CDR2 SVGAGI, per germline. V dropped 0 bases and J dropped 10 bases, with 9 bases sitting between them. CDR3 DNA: TGTGCCAGCAGTTACTCTGGGTTGGCAGCTTTCTTT. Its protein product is CASSYSGLAAFF.

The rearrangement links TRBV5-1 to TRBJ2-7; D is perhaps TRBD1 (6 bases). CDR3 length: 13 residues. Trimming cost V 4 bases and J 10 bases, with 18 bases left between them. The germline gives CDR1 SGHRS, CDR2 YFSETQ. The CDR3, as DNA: TGCGCCAGCAGCCCTGGAGCCGGGACAATTCAGTACTTC. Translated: CASSPGAGTIQYF.

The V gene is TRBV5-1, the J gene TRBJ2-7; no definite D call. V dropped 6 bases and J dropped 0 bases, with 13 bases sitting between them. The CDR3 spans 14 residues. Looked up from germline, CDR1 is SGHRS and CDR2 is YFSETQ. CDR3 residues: CASMKTPSSYEQYF. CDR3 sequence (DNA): TGCGCCAGCATGAAGACTCCGAGCTCCTACGAGCAGTACTTC.

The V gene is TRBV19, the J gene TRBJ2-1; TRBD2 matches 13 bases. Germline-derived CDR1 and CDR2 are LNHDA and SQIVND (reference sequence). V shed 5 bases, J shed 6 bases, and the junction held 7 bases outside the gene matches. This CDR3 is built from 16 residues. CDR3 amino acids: CASSRGLAGPLNEQFF. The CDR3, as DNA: TGTGCCAGTAGTCGGGGACTAGCGGGACCGCTCAATGAGCAGTTCTTC.

CDR3 sequence reads: CASSQVLTADTQYF. In DNA form, the CDR3 reads TGCGCCAGCAGCCAAGTTCTGACAGCAGATACGCAGTATTTT. The genes are TRBV4-1 and TRBJ2-3; the D gene is possibly TRBD1 (5 bases). This CDR3 has 14 amino acids. V was pared by 1 base and J by 4 bases, with 9 bases between. The V gene's germline CDR1 is MGHRA and CDR2 YSYEKL.

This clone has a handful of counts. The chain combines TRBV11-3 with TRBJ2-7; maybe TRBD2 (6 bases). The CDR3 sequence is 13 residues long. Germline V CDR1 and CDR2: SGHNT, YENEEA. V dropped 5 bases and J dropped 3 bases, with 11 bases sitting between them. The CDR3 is CASSTGLNYEQYF. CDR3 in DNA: TGTGCCAGCAGCACGGGACTGAACTACGAGCAGTACTTC.

The CDR3 protein is CASGLGGIAGEETQYF. DNA of the CDR3: TGTGCTAGTGGTTTGGGAGGGATAGCGGGAGAAGAGACCCAGTACTTC. The chain employs TRBV12-5 and TRBJ2-5, with TRBD2 identical over 9 bases. J was trimmed by 3 bases and V by 1 base; bases with no gene match: 6. The V gene's germline CDR1 is LGHNT and CDR2 FRNRAP. The length of the CDR3 is 16 residues.

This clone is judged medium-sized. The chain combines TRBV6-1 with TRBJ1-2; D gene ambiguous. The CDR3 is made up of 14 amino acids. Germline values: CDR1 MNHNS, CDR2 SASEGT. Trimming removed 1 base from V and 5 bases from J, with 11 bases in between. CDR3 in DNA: TGTGCCAGCAGTGAAGGTCTCCTGGGGTATGGCTACACCTTC. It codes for CASSEGLLGYGYTF.

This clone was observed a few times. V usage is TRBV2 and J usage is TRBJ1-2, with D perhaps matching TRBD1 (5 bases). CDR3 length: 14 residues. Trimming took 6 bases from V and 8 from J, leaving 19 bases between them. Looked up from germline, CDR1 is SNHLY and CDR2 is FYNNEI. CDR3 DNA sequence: TGTGCCAGCAGACTATGGGGAGGGGATAGAGGCTACACCTTC. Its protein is CASRLWGGDRGYTF.

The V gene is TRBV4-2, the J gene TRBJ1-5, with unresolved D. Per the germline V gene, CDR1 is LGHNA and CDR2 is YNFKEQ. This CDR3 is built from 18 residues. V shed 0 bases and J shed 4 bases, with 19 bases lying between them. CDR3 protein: CASSQDHDGGRVNQPQHF. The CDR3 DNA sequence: TGTGCCAGCAGCCAAGACCATGACGGTGGTAGGGTTAATCAGCCCCAGCATTTT.

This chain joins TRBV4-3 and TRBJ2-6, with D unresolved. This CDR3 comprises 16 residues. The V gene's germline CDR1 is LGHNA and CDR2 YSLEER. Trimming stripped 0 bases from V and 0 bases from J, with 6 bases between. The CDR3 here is CASSQDRDSGANVLTF. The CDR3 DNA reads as TGCGCCAGCAGCCAAGATAGGGACTCTGGGGCCAACGTCCTGACTTTC.

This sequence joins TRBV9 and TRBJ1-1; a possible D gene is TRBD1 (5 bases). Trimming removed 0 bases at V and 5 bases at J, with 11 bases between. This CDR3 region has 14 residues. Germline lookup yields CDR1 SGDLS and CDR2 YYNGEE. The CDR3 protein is CASSVGGTVTEAFF. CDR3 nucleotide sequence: TGTGCCAGCAGCGTAGGAGGGACGGTTACTGAAGCTTTCTTT. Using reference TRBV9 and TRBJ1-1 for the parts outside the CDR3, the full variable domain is DSGVTQTPKHLITATGQRVTLRCSPRSGDLSVYWYQQSLDQGLQFLIQYYNGEERAKGNILERFSAQQFPDLHSELNLSSLELGDSALYFCASSVGGTVTEAFFGQGTRLTVV.

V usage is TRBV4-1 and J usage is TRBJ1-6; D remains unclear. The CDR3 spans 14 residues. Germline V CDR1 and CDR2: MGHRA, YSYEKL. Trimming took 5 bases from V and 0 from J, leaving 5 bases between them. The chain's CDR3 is CASSSSSYNSPLHF. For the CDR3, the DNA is TGCGCCAGCAGCTCGAGCTCCTATAATTCACCCCTCCACTTT.

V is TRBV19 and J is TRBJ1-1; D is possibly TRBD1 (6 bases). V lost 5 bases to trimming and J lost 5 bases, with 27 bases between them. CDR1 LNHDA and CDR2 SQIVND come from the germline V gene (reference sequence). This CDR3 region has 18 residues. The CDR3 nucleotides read TGTGCCAGTAGTGGGCGGGGGGCCTCTTCGCTTGGGGTTACTGAAGCTTTCTTT. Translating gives CASSGRGASSLGVTEAFF.

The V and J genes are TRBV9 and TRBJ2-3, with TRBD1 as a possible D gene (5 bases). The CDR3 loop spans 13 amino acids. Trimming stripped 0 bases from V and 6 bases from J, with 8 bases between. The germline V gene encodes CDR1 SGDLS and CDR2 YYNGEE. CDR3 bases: TGTGCCAGCAGCGTAGGGGGCCAGGATACGCAGTATTTT. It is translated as CASSVGGQDTQYF.

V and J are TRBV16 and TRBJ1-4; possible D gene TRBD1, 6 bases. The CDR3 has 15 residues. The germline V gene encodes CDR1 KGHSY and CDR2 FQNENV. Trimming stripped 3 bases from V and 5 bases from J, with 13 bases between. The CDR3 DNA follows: TGTGCCAGCAGCCATTTTGGACAGAGAAATGAAAAACTGTTTTTT. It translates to CASSHFGQRNEKLFF.

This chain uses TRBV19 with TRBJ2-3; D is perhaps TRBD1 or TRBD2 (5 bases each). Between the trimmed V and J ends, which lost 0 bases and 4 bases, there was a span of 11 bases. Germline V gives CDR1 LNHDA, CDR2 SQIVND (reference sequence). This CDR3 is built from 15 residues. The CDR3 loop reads CASSIDLRDPDTQYF. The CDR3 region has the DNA TGTGCCAGTAGTATAGATCTTAGGGACCCAGATACGCAGTATTTT.

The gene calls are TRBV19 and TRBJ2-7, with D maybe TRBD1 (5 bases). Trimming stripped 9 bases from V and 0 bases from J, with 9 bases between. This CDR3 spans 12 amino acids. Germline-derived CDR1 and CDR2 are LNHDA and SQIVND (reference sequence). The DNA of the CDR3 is TGTGCCAGACAGGTGGGCTCCTACGAGCAGTACTTC. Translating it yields CARQVGSYEQYF.

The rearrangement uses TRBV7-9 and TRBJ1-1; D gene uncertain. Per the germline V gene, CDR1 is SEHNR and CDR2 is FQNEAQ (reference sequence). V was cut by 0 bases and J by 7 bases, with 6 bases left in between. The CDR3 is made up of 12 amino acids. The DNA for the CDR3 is TGTGCCAGCAGCTTAGCCGAGGTTGAAGCTTTCTTT. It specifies CASSLAEVEAFF.

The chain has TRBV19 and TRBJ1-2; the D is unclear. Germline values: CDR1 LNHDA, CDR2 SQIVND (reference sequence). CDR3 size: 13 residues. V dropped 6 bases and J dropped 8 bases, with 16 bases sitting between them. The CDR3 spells CASRTGMKEGYTF. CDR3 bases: TGTGCCAGTAGAACGGGTATGAAGGAAGGCTACACCTTC.

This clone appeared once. The CDR3 protein is CATPPQANTEAFF. The CDR3 region has the DNA TGTGCCACCCCCCCCCAGGCGAACACTGAAGCTTTCTTT. The chain carries TRBV7-9 and TRBJ1-1; D remains unclear. V was cut by 10 bases and J by 1 base, with 13 bases left in between. CDR1 SEHNR and CDR2 FQNEAQ come from the germline V gene (reference sequence). The CDR3 loop spans 13 amino acids.

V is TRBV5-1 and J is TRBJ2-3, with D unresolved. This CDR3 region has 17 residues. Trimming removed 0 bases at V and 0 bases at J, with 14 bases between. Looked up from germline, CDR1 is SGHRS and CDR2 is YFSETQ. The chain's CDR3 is CASSLAGLQRSTDTQYF. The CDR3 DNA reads TGCGCCAGCAGCTTGGCCGGGCTTCAACGAAGCACAGATACGCAGTATTTT.

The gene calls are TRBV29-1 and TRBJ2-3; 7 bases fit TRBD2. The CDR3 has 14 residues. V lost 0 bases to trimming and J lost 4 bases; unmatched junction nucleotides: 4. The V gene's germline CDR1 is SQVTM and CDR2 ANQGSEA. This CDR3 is CSVEELGGADTQYF. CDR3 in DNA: TGCAGCGTTGAAGAATTGGGGGGGGCAGATACGCAGTATTTT.